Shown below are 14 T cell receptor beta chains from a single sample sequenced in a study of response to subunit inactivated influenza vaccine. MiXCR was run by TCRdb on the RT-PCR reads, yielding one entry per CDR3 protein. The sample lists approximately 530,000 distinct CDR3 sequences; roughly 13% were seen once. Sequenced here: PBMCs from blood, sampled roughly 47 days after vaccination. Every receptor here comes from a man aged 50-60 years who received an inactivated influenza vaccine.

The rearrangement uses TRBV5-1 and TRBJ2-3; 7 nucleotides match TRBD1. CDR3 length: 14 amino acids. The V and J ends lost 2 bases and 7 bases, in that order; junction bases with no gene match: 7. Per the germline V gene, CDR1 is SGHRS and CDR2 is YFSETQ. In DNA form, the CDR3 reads TGCGCCAGCAGCTTCGGGCAGGGGGTGAATACGCAGTATTTT. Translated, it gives CASSFGQGVNTQYF. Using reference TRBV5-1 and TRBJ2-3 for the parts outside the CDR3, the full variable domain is KAGVTQTPRYLIKTRGQQVTLSCSPISGHRSVSWYQQTPGQGLQFLFEYFSETQRNKGNFPGRFSGRQFSNSRSEMNVSTLELGDSALYLCASSFGQGVNTQYFGPGTRLTVL.

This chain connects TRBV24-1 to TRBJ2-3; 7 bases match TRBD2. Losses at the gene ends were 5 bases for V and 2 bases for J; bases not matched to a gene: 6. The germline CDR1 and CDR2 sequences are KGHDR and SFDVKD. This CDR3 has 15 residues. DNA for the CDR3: TGTGCCACCAGTGCCCCGGCGGGGGACACAGATACGCAGTATTTT. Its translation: CATSAPAGDTDTQYF.

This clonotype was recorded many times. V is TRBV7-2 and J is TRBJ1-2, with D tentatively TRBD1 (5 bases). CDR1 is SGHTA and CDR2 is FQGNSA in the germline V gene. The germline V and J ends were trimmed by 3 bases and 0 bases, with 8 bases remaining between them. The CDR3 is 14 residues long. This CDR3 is CASSLTVSNYGYTF. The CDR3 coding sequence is TGTGCCAGCAGCTTGACAGTCTCTAACTATGGCTACACCTTC.

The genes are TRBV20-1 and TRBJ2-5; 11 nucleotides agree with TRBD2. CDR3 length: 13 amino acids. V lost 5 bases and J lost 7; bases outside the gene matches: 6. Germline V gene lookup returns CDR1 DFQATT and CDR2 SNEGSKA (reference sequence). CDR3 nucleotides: TGCAGTGCTCTTAGCGGGGGGGAGCGGACCCAGTACTTC. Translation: CSALSGGERTQYF.

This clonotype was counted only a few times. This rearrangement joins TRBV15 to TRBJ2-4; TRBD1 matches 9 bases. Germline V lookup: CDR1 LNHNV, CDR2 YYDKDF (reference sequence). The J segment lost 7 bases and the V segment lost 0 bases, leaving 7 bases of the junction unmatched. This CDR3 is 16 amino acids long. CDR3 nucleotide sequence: TGTGCCACCAGCAGAGAGGGCACAGGGGGCTTCAACATTCAGTACTTC. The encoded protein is CATSREGTGGFNIQYF. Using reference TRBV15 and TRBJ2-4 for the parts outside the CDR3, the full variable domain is DAMVIQNPRYQVTQFGKPVTLSCSQTLNHNVMYWYQQKSSQAPKLLFHYYDKDFNNEADTPDNFQSRRPNTSFCFLDIRSPGLGDTAMYLCATSREGTGGFNIQYFGAGTRLSVL.

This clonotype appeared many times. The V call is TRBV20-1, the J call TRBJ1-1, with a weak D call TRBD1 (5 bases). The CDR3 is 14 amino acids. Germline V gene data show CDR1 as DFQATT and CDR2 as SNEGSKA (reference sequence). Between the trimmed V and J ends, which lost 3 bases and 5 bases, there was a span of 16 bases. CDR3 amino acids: CSARFRGGWTEAFF. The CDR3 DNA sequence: TGCAGTGCTAGGTTTCGGGGGGGTTGGACTGAAGCTTTCTTT.

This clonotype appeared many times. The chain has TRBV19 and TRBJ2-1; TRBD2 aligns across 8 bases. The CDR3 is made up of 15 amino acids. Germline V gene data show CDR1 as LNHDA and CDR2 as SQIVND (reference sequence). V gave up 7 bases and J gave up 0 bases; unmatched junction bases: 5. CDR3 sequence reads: CASKDSGTSYNEQFF. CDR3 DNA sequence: TGTGCCAGTAAGGATAGCGGGACCTCCTACAATGAGCAGTTCTTC.

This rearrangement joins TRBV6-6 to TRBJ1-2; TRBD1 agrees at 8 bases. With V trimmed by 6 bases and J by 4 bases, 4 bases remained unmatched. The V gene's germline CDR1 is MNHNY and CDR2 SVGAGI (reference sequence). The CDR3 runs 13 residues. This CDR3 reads CASRQGAGYGYTF. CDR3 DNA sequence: TGTGCCAGCAGGCAGGGGGCAGGCTATGGCTACACCTTC.

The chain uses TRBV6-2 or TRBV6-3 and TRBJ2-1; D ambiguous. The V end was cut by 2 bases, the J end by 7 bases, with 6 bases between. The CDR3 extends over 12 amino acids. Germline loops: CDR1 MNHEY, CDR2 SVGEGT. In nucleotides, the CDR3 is TGTGCCAGCAGTTACAATATAAATGAGCAGTTCTTC. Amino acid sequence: CASSYNINEQFF.

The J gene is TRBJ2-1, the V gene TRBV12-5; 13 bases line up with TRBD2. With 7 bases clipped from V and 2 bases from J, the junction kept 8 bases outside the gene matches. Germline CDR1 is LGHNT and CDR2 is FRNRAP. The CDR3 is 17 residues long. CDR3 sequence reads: CASVPGTSGVAYNEQFF. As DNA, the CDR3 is TGTGCTAGTGTTCCCGGGACTAGCGGGGTAGCCTACAATGAGCAGTTCTTC.

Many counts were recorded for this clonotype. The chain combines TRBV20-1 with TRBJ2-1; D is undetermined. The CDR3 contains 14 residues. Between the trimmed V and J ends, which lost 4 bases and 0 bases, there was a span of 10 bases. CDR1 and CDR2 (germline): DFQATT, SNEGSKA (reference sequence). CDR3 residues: CSATPKDSYNEQFF. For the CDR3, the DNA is TGCAGTGCTACTCCTAAGGACTCCTACAATGAGCAGTTCTTC.

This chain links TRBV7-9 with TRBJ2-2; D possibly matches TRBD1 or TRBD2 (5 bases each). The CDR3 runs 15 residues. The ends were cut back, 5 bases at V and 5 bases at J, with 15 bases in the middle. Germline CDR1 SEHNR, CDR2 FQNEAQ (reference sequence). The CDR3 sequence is CASSGTGTQTGELFF. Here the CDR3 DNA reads TGTGCCAGCAGCGGTACCGGGACCCAAACCGGGGAGCTGTTTTTT.

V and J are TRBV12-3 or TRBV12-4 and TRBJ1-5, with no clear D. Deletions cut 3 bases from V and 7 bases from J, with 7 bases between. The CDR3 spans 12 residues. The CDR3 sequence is CASSFVGQPQHF. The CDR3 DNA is TGTGCCAGCAGTTTCGTAGGGCAGCCCCAGCATTTT.

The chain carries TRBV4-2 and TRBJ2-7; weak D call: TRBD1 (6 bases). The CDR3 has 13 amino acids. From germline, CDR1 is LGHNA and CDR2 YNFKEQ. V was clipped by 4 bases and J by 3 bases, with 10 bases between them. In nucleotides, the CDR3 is TGTGCCAGCAGCCCTCGGACAGTCTACGAGCAGTACTTC. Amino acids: CASSPRTVYEQYF.